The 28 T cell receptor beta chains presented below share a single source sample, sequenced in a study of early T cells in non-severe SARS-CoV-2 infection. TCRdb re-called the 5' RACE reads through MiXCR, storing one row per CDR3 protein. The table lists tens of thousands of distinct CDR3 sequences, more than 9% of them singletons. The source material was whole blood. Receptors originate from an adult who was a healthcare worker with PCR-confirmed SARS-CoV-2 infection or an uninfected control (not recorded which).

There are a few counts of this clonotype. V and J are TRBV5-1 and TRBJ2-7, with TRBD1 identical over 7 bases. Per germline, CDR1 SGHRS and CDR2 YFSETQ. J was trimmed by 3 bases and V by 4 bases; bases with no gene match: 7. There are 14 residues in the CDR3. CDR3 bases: TGCGCCAGCAGCCCCGGGGACAGACACTACGAGCAGTACTTC. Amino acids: CASSPGDRHYEQYF.

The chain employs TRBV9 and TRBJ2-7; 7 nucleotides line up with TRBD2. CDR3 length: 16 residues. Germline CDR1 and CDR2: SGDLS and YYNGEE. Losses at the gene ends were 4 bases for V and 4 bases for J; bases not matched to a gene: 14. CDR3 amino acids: CASSRGPSGGSYEQYF. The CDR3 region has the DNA TGTGCCAGCAGCCGCGGGCCTAGCGGAGGATCATACGAGCAGTACTTC.

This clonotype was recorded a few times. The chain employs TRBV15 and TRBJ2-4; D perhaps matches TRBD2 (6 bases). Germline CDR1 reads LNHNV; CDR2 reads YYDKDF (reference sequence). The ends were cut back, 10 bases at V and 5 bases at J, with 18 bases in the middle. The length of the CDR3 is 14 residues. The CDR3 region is CAIPLGGEENIQYF. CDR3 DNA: TGTGCCATCCCGCTCGGGGGAGAGGAAAACATTCAGTACTTC.

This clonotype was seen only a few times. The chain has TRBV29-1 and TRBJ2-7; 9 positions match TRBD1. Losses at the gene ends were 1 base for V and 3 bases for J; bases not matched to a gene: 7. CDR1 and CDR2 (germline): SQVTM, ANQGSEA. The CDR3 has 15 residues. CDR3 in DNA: TGCAGCGTTGAAGCTTCAGGGACAGGGCACTACGAGCAGTACTTC. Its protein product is CSVEASGTGHYEQYF.

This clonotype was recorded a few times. The CDR3: CASRTSGDTQYF. The CDR3 DNA sequence: TGTGCCAGCAGAACTAGTGGAGATACGCAGTATTTT. J is TRBJ2-3 and V is TRBV12-3 or TRBV12-4; tentative D call: TRBD2 (5 bases). Between the trimmed V and J ends, which lost 6 bases and 5 bases, there was a span of 9 bases. The CDR3 is 12 residues long.

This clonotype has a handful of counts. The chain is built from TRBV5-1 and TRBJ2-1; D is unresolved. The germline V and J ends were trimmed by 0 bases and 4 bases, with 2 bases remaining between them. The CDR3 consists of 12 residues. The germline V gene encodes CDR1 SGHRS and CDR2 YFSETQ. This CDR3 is CASSLEYNEQFF. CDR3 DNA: TGCGCCAGCAGCTTGGAATACAATGAGCAGTTCTTC.

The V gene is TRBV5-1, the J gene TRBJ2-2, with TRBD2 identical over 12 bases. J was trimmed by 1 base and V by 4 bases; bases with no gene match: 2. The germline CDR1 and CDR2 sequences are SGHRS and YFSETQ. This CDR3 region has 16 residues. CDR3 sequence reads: CASSPGLAGNTGELFF. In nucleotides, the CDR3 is TGCGCCAGCAGCCCGGGACTAGCGGGGAACACCGGGGAGCTGTTTTTT.

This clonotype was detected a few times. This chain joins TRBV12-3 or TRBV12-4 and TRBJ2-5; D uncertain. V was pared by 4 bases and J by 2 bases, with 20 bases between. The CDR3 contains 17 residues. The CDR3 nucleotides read TGTGCCAGCAGTTGGGGAAGCCGCTTAAACCCACAAGAGACCCAGTACTTC. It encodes CASSWGSRLNPQETQYF.

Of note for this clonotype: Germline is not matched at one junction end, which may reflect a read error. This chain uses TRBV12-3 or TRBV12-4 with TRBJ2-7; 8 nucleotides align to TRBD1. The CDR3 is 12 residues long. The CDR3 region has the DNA TGTGCCAGCAGCTCATCCGGACAGGGCCCCGACTTC. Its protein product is CASSSSGQGPDF.

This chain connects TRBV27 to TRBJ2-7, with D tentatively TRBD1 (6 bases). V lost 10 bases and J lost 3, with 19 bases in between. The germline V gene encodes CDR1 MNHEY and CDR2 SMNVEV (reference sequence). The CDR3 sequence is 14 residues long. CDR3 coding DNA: TGTGCCATCAGAGGGTTCAGGGGAAACTACGAGCAGTACTTC. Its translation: CAIRGFRGNYEQYF.

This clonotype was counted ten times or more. The CDR3 sequence is CSVDMSNRPDTQYF. The CDR3 DNA sequence: TGCAGCGTTGACATGAGCAATCGACCAGATACGCAGTATTTT. The rearrangement links TRBV29-1 to TRBJ2-3; D gene uncertain. CDR1 SQVTM and CDR2 ANQGSEA come from the germline V gene. Trimming took 3 bases from V and 4 from J, leaving 14 bases between them. This CDR3 spans 14 amino acids.

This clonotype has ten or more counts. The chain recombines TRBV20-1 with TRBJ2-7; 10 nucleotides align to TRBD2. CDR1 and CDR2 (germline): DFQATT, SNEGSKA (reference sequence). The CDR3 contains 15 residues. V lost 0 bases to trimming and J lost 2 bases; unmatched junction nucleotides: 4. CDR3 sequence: CSARDSGRTTYEQYF. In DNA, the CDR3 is TGCAGTGCTAGAGATAGCGGGAGGACGACCTACGAGCAGTACTTC.

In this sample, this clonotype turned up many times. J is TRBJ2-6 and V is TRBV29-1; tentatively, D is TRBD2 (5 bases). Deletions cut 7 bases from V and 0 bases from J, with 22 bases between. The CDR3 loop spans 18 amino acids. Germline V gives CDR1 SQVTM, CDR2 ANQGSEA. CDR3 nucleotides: TGCAGCGAACCCGGGCTAGCCCCACCTCTCTCTGGGGCCAACGTCCTGACTTTC. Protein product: CSEPGLAPPLSGANVLTF.

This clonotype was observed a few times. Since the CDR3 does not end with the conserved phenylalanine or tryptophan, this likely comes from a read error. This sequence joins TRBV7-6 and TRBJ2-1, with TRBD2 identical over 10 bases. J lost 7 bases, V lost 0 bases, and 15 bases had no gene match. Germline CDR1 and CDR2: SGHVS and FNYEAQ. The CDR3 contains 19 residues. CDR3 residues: CASSLAGRGQRGGRNEQFS. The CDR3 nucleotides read TGTGCCAGCAGCTTAGCGGGCCGGGGGCAGCGGGGGGGCCGTAATGAGCAGTTCTCC.

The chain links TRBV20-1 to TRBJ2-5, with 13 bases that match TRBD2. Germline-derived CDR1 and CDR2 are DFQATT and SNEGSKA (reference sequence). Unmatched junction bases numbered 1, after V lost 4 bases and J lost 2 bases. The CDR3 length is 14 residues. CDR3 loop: CSAKTSGGQETQYF. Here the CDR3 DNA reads TGCAGTGCTAAGACTAGCGGGGGGCAAGAGACCCAGTACTTC.

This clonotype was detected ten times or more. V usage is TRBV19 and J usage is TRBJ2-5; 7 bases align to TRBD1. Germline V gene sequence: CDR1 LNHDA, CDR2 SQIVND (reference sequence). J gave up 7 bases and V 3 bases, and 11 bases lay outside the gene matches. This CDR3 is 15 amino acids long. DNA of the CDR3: TGTGCCAGTAGTATGGACAGGACCGGCCTAGGGACCCAGTACTTC. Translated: CASSMDRTGLGTQYF.

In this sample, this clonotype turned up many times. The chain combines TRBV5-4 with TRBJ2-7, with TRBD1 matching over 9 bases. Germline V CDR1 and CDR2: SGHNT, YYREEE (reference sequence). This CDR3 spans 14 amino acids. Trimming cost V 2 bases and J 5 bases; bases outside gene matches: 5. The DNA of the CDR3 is TGTGCCAGCAGCTTAGGACAGGGGCGAAACGAGCAGTACTTC. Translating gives CASSLGQGRNEQYF.

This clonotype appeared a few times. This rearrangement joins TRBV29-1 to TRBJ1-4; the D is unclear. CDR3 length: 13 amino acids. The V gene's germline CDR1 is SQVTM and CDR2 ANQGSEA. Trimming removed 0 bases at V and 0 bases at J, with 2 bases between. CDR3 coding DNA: TGCAGCGTTGAAGACTCAACTAATGAAAAACTGTTTTTT. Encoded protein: CSVEDSTNEKLFF.

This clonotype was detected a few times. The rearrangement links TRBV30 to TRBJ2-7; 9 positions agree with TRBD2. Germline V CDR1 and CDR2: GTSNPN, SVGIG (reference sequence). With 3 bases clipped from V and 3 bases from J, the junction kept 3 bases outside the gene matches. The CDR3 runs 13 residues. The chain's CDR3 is CAWRTSGNYEQYF. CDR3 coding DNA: TGTGCCTGGAGGACTAGCGGAAACTACGAGCAGTACTTC.

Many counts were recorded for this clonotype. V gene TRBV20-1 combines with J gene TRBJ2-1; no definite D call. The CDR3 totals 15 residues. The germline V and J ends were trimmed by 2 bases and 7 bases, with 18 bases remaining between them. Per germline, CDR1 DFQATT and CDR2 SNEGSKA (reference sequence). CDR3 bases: TGCAGTGCTAGACCGGTGAGGTTAGCTTCGAATGAGCAGTTCTTC. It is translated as CSARPVRLASNEQFF.

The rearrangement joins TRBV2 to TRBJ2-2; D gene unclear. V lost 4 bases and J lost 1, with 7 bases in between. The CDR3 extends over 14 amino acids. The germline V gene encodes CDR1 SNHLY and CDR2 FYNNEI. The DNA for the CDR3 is TGTGCCAGCAGTGGTCGCGAGAACACCGGGGAGCTGTTTTTT. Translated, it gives CASSGRENTGELFF.

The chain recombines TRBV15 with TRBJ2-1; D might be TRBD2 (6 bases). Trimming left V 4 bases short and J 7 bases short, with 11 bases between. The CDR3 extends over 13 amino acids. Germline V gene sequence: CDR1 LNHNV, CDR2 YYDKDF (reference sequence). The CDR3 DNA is TGTGCCACCAGCATGGGACTTTCGAATGAGCAGTTCTTC. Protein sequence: CATSMGLSNEQFF.

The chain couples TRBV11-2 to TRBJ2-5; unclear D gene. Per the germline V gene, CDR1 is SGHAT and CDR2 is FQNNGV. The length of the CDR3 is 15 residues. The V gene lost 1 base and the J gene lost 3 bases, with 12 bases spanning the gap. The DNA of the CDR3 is TGTGCCAGCAGCTTAGTGGGCAGACCGGAAGAGACCCAGTACTTC. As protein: CASSLVGRPEETQYF.

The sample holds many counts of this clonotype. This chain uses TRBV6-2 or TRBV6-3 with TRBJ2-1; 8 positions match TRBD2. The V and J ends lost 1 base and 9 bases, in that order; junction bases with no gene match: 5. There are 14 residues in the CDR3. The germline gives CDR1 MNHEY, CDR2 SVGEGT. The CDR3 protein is CASSYFVTSGEQFF. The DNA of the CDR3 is TGTGCCAGCAGTTACTTCGTTACTAGCGGTGAGCAGTTCTTC.

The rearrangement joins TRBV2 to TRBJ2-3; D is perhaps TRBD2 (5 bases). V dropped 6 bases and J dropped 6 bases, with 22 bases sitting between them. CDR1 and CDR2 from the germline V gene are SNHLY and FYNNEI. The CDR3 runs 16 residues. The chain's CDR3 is CASRPTPHGLGDTQYF. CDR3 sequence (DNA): TGTGCCAGCAGACCCACCCCACATGGACTCGGGGATACGCAGTATTTT.

In DNA, the CDR3 is TGTGCCAGTTACGGACAGTTCTTGGCTGGGGCCAACGTCCTGACTTTC. Translating it yields CASYGQFLAGANVLTF. The chain has TRBV19 and TRBJ2-6; weak D call: TRBD1 (6 bases). CDR1 is LNHDA, CDR2 SQIVND, per germline (reference sequence). Trimming removed 8 bases at V and 2 bases at J, with 16 bases between. This CDR3 is built from 16 residues.

Here the CDR3 DNA reads TGTGCCAGCAGGGTAGCGGGGGGCACCCCGGAGAGCGGGGAGCTGTTTTTT. Translated, it gives CASRVAGGTPESGELFF. The chain uses TRBV4-2 and TRBJ2-2; 10 bases are shared with TRBD2. V dropped 6 bases and J dropped 7; count of bases not matched to a gene: 14. CDR3 length: 17 residues. CDR1 and CDR2 (germline): LGHNA, YNFKEQ.

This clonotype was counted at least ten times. CDR3 in amino acids: CASSAPGGVAETQYF. The CDR3, as DNA: TGTGCCAGCAGTGCCCCCGGGGGGGTGGCGGAGACCCAGTACTTC. This chain joins TRBV6-6 and TRBJ2-5; 8 bases line up with TRBD2. The CDR3 has 15 amino acids. Germline loops: CDR1 MNHNY, CDR2 SVGAGI (reference sequence). Unmatched junction bases numbered 10, after V lost 5 bases and J lost 5 bases.